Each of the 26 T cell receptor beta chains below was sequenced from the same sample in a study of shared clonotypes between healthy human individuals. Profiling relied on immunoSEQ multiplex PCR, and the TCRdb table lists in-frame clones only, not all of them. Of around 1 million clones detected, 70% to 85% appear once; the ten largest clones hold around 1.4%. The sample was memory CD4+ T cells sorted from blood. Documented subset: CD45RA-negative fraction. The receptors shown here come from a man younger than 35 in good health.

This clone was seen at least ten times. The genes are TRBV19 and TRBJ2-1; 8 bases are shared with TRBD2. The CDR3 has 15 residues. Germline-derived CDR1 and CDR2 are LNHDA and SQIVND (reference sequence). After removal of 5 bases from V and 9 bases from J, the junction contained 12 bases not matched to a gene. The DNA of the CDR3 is TGTGCCAGTAGTCCAAGAACCATAGCGGGAAGTGAGCAGTTCTTC. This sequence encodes CASSPRTIAGSEQFF.

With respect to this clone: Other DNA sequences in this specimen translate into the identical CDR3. The CDR3 loop is CASSYGGLQETQYF. In DNA, the CDR3 is TGTGCCAGCAGTTACGGGGGGTTGCAAGAGACCCAGTACTTC. This chain uses TRBV6-5 with TRBJ2-5; D possibly corresponds to TRBD2 (6 bases). Trimming left V 2 bases short and J 2 bases short, with 9 bases between. The CDR3 covers 14 residues. Germline V gene lookup returns CDR1 MNHEY and CDR2 SVGAGI.

The CDR3 here is CASSTTSGSSYEQYF. CDR3 DNA sequence: TGTGCCAGCAGCACGACTAGCGGGAGCTCCTACGAGCAGTACTTC. The J gene is TRBJ2-7, the V gene TRBV6-6; TRBD2 matches 12 bases. This CDR3 has 15 amino acids. Trimming at V came to 6 bases and at J to 0 bases, leaving 3 bases not matched to a gene. The germline V gene has CDR1 MNHNY and CDR2 SVGAGI (reference sequence).

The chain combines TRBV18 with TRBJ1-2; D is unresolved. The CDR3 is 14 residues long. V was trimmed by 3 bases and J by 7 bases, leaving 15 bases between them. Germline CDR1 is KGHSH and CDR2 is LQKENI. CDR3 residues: CASSPTQDDLGYTF. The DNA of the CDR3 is TGTGCCAGCTCACCCACTCAGGACGATCTTGGCTACACCTTC.

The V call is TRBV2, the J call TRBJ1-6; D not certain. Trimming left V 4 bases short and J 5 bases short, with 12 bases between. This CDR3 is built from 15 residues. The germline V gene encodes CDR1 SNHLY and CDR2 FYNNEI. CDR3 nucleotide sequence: TGTGCCAGCAGTGTGGAGGCAGTCGATAATTCACCCCTCCACTTT. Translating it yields CASSVEAVDNSPLHF.

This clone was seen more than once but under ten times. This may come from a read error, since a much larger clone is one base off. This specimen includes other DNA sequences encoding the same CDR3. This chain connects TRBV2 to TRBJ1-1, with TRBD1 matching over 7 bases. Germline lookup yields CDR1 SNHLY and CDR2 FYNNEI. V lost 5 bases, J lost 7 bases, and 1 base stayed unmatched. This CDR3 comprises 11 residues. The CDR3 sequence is CASSRDSEAFF. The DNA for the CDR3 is TGTGCCAGCAGTCGGGACAGTGAAGCTTTCTTT. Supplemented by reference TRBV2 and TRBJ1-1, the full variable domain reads EPEVTQTPSHQVTQMGQEVILRCVPISNHLYFYWYRQILGQKVEFLVSFYNNEISEKSEIFDDQFSVERPDGSNFTLKIRSTKLEDSAMYFCASSRDSEAFFGQGTRLTVV.

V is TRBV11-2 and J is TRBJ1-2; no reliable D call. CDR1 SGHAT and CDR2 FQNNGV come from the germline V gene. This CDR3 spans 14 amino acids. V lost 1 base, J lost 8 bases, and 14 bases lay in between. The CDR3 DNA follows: TGTGCCAGCAGCTTAGGTTCTGGGGTCGAAGGCTACACCTTC. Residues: CASSLGSGVEGYTF.

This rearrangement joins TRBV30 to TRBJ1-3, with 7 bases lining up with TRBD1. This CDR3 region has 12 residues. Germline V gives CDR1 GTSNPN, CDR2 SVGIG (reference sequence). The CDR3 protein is CVLTGAGNTIYF. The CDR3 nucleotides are TGTGTACTTACAGGGGCTGGAAACACCATATATTTT. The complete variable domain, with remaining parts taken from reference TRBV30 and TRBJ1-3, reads SQTIHQWPATLVQPVGSPLSLECTVEGTSNPNLYWYRQAAGRGLQLLFYSVGIGQISSEVPQNLSASRPQDRQFILSSKKLLLSDSGFYLCVLTGAGNTIYFGEGSWLTVV.

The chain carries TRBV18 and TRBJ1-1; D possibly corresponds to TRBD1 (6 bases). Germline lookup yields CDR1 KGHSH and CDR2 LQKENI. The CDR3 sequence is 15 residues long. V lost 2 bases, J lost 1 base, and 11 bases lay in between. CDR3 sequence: CASSPTTGRNTEAFF. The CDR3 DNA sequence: TGTGCCAGCTCACCAACGACAGGCAGGAACACTGAAGCTTTCTTT.

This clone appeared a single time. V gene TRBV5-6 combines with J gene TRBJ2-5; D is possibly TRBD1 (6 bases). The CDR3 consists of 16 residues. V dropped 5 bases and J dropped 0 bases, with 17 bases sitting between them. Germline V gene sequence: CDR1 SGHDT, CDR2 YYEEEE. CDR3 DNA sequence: TGTGCCAGCAGTTTTACAGGGAGTAGCAACCAAGAGACCCAGTACTTC. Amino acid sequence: CASSFTGSSNQETQYF.

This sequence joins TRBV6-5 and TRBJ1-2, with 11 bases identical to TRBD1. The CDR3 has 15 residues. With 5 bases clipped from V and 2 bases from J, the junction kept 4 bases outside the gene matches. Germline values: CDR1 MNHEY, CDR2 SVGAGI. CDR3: CASSQGDRGNYGYTF. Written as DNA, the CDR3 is TGTGCCAGCAGTCAAGGGGACAGGGGGAACTATGGCTACACCTTC.

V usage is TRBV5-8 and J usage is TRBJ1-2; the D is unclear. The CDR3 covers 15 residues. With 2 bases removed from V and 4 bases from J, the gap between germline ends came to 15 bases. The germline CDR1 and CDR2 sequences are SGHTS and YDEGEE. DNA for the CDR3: TGTGCCAGCAGCTTTATGAAGTCGGGTCCCTATGGCTACACCTTC. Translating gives CASSFMKSGPYGYTF.

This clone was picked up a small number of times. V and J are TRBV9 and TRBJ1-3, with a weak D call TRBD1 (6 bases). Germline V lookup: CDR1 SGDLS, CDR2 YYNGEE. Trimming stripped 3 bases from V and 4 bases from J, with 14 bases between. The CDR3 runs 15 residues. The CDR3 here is CASSESTGHGNTIYF. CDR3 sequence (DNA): TGTGCCAGCAGCGAATCCACAGGGCACGGAAACACCATATATTTT.

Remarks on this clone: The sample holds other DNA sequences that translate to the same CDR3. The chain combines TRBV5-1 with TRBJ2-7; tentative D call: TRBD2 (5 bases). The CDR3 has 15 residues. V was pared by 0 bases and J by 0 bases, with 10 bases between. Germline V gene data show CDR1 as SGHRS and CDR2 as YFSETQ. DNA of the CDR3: TGCGCCAGCAGCTTGGAAGGTGGGAGCTCCTACGAGCAGTACTTC. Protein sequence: CASSLEGGSSYEQYF.

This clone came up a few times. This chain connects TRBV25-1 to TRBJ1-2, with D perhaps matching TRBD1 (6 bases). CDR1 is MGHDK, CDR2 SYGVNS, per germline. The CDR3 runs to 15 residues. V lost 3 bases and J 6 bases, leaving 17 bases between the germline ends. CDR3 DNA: TGTGCCAGCAGTGATTTCCAGGCGCCAGGGGATGGCTACACCTTC. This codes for CASSDFQAPGDGYTF.

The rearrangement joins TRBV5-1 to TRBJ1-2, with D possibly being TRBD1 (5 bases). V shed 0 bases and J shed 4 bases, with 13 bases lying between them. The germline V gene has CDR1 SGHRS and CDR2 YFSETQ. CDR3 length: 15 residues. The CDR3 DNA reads TGCGCCAGCAGCTTGGAGCCTCGGGGGACCTATGGCTACACCTTC. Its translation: CASSLEPRGTYGYTF.

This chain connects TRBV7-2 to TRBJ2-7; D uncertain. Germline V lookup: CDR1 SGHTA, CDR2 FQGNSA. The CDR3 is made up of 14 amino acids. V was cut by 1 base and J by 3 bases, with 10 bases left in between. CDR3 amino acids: CASSLVFRNYEQYF. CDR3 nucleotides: TGTGCCAGCAGCTTAGTTTTCCGCAACTACGAGCAGTACTTC. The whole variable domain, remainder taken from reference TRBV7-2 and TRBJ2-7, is GAGVSQSPSNKVTEKGKDVELRCDPISGHTALYWYRQSLGQGLEFLIYFQGNSAPDKSGLPSDRFSAERTGGSVSTLTIQRTQQEDSAVYLCASSLVFRNYEQYFGPGTRLTVT.

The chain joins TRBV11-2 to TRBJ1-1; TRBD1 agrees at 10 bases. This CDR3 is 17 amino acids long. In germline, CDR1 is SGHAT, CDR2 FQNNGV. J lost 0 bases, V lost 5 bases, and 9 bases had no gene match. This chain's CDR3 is CASSPRDRGYMNTEAFF. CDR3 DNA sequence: TGTGCCAGCAGCCCCAGGGACAGGGGATACATGAACACTGAAGCTTTCTTT.

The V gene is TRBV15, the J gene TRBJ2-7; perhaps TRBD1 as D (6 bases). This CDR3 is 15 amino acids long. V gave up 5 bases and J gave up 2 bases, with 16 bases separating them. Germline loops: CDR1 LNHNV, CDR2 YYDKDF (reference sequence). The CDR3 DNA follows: TGTGCCACCAGCCAAGACCGGGACACCACCTACGAGCAGTACTTC. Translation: CATSQDRDTTYEQYF.

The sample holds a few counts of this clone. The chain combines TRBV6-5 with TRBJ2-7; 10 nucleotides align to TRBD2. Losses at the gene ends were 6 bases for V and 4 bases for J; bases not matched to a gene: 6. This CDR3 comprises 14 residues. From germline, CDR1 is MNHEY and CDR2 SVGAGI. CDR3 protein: CASRPGLATYEQYF. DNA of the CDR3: TGTGCCAGCAGACCGGGACTAGCGACTTACGAGCAGTACTTC.

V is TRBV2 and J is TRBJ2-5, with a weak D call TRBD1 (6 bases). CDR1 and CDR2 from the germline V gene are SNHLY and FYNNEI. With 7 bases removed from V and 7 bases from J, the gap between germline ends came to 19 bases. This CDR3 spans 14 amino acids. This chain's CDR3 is CASIKEPGAGTQYF. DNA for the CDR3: TGTGCCAGCATAAAAGAACCAGGGGCAGGGACCCAGTACTTC.

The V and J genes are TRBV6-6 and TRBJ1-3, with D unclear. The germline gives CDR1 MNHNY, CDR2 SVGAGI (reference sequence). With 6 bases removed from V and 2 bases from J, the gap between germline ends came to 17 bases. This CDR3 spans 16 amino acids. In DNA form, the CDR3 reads TGTGCCAGCAGAACCGAACAGCTCAACACTGGAAACACCATATATTTT. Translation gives CASRTEQLNTGNTIYF.

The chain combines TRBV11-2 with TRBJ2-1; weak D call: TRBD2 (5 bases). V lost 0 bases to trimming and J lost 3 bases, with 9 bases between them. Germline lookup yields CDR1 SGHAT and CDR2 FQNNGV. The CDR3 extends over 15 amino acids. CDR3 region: CASSLEGGNYNEQFF. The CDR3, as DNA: TGTGCCAGCAGCTTAGAAGGAGGCAACTACAATGAGCAGTTCTTC.

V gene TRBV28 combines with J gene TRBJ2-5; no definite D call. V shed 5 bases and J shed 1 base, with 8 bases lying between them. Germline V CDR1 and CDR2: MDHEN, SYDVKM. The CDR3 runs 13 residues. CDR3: CASSKGAQETQYF. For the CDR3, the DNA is TGTGCCAGCAGTAAAGGAGCCCAAGAGACCCAGTACTTC.

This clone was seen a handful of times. CDR3 loop: CASSARLAHTDTQYF. The DNA of the CDR3 is TGTGCCAGTAGTGCCAGACTAGCCCACACAGATACGCAGTATTTT. The chain couples TRBV19 to TRBJ2-3; 7 bases fit TRBD2. The V gene's germline CDR1 is LNHDA and CDR2 SQIVND (reference sequence). The CDR3 consists of 15 residues. Trimming at V came to 5 bases and at J to 2 bases, leaving 7 bases not matched to a gene. The entire variable domain, with the rest obtained from reference TRBV19 and TRBJ2-3, is as follows: DGGITQSPKYLFRKEGQNVTLSCEQNLNHDAMYWYRQDPGQGLRLIYYSQIVNDFQKGDIAEGYSVSREKKESFPLTVTSAQKNPTAFYLCASSARLAHTDTQYFGPGTRLTVL.

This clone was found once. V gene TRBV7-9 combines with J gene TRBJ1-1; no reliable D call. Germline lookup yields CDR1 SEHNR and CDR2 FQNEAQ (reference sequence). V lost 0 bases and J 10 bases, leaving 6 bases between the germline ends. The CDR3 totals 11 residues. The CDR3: CASSLARRAFF. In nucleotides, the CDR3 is TGTGCCAGCAGCTTAGCCCGCCGAGCTTTCTTT.